Each of the 26 T cell receptor beta chains below was sequenced from the same sample in a study of OX40 agonist ivuxolimab in advanced cancers. Sequenced by immunoSEQ multiplex PCR; TCRdb stores in-frame clones only, minus some. This sample has about 76,000 clones, with over 75% found just once. This material consisted of CD4+ or CD8+ T cells sorted from blood, taken in a trial of the OX40 agonist ivuxolimab. The receptors were gathered from an adult with an advanced solid tumor such as melanoma, head and neck, liver or kidney cancer.

This clone has a handful of counts. The rearrangement joins TRBV5-4 to TRBJ1-2, with D unresolved. Per germline, CDR1 SGHNT and CDR2 YYREEE (reference sequence). This CDR3 has 15 residues. V lost 0 bases and J 2 bases, leaving 11 bases between the germline ends. The CDR3 DNA reads TGTGCCAGCAGCTTGGCAGTAGGGCAGAACTATGGCTACACCTTC. It translates to CASSLAVGQNYGYTF.

The rearrangement uses TRBV28 and TRBJ2-5; TRBD1 aligns across 9 bases. The germline V gene encodes CDR1 MDHEN and CDR2 SYDVKM. Losses at the gene ends were 3 bases for V and 6 bases for J; bases not matched to a gene: 5. The CDR3 totals 14 residues. CDR3 residues: CASSFGDRDKTQYF. As DNA, the CDR3 is TGTGCCAGCAGTTTCGGGGACAGGGATAAGACCCAGTACTTC.

J is TRBJ2-2 and V is TRBV6-5, with D hard to call. This CDR3 has 13 amino acids. Germline CDR1 is MNHEY and CDR2 is SVGAGI. V dropped 6 bases and J dropped 6 bases, with 11 bases sitting between them. The CDR3: CASSLRKAGELFF. The CDR3 nucleotides are TGTGCCAGCAGCCTCCGGAAAGCCGGGGAGCTGTTTTTT.

This clone was observed once. V and J are TRBV2 and TRBJ1-5; the D gene is possibly TRBD1 (5 bases). The CDR3 runs 15 residues. V lost 6 bases and J 0 bases, leaving 12 bases between the germline ends. The germline V gene encodes CDR1 SNHLY and CDR2 FYNNEI. CDR3 sequence reads: CASSLTDYSNQPQHF. CDR3 nucleotides: TGTGCCAGCAGCCTGACAGACTATAGCAATCAGCCCCAGCATTTT.

This chain links TRBV6-1 with TRBJ1-5; a weak D match, TRBD1 (5 bases). Germline V gene lookup returns CDR1 MNHNS and CDR2 SASEGT. Trimming pared 7 bases from V and 4 bases from J, leaving 17 bases between. The CDR3 totals 15 residues. This CDR3 reads CASKNQGLYNQPQHF. The CDR3 coding sequence is TGTGCCAGCAAAAATCAGGGTCTCTATAATCAGCCCCAGCATTTT.

This chain links TRBV27 with TRBJ2-6, with 10 bases aligning to TRBD1. This CDR3 has 17 residues. Trimming removed 5 bases from V and 2 bases from J; junction bases left unmatched: 6. Germline-derived CDR1 and CDR2 are MNHEY and SMNVEV (reference sequence). The CDR3 reads CASSPGTGVAGANVLTF. As DNA, the CDR3 is TGTGCCAGCAGTCCTGGGACAGGGGTGGCTGGGGCCAACGTCCTGACTTTC.

This clone occurred once. The chain carries TRBV11-2 and TRBJ1-5, with 7 bases lining up with TRBD1. CDR1 is SGHAT and CDR2 is FQNNGV in the germline V gene. This CDR3 region has 15 residues. V lost 4 bases to trimming and J lost 4 bases; unmatched junction nucleotides: 7. CDR3 in amino acids: CASSSGTEFNQPQHF. The CDR3 DNA reads as TGTGCCAGCAGCTCCGGGACAGAATTTAATCAGCCCCAGCATTTT.

The chain links TRBV7-9 to TRBJ2-5; the D gene is possibly TRBD2 (5 bases). The CDR3 sequence is 15 residues long. V lost 5 bases, J lost 4 bases, and 17 bases lay in between. In germline, CDR1 is SEHNR, CDR2 FQNEAQ (reference sequence). The CDR3 region has the DNA TGTGCCAGCAGCGACGGACTCCTGAGGCGAGAGACCCAGTACTTC. Translated: CASSDGLLRRETQYF.

This clone was observed a few times. The chain has TRBV5-1 and TRBJ1-3; D possibly corresponds to TRBD1 (5 bases). V lost 4 bases and J lost 0, with 11 bases in between. This CDR3 is 15 amino acids long. The germline V gene encodes CDR1 SGHRS and CDR2 YFSETQ. The CDR3, as DNA: TGCGCCAGCAGCCCGACAGAGTCCTCTGGAAACACCATATATTTT. This sequence encodes CASSPTESSGNTIYF.

The chain joins TRBV6-6 to TRBJ1-4; D possibly corresponds to TRBD1 (5 bases). V was pared by 9 bases and J by 7 bases, with 12 bases between. From germline, CDR1 is MNHNY and CDR2 SVGAGI (reference sequence). The CDR3 sequence is 12 residues long. The CDR3 DNA sequence: TGTGCCAGTAGTAGGGGCGGTGAAAAACTGTTTTTT. Its protein is CASSRGGEKLFF.

The CDR3 DNA sequence: TGTGCCAGCAGAACAACTAGCAATCAGCCCCAGCATTTT. It translates to CASRTTSNQPQHF. The chain is built from TRBV28 and TRBJ1-5; D remains ambiguous. The CDR3 is 13 residues long. The V end was cut by 6 bases, the J end by 0 bases, with 6 bases between. Germline CDR1 and CDR2: MDHEN and SYDVKM.

The chain employs TRBV7-9 and TRBJ1-1, with 9 bases matching TRBD1. The CDR3 is 17 residues long. The ends lost 5 bases at V and 4 bases at J; junction bases unmatched: 14. Germline V gene lookup returns CDR1 SEHNR and CDR2 FQNEAQ (reference sequence). The CDR3 spells CASSPYTGGFGGTEAFF. The CDR3 region has the DNA TGTGCCAGCAGCCCCTACACAGGGGGCTTCGGCGGCACTGAAGCTTTCTTT.

The rearrangement joins TRBV7-9 to TRBJ1-2; D uncertain. V was trimmed by 1 base and J by 5 bases, leaving 17 bases between them. This CDR3 region has 16 residues. The germline gives CDR1 SEHNR, CDR2 FQNEAQ (reference sequence). In DNA, the CDR3 is TGTGCCAGCAGCTTAGACCGGACGGAGGCGTTTTATGGCTACACCTTC. It yields the protein CASSLDRTEAFYGYTF. Full variable domain (missing parts from reference TRBV7-9 and TRBJ1-2): DTGVSQNPRHKITKRGQNVTFRCDPISEHNRLYWYRQTLGQGPEFLTYFQNEAQLEKSRLLSDRFSAERPKGSFSTLEIQRTEQGDSAMYLCASSLDRTEAFYGYTFGSGTRLTVV.

This clone occurred once. The V gene is TRBV6-5, the J gene TRBJ1-3, with a tentative D call TRBD1 (6 bases). The CDR3 runs to 14 residues. V lost 0 bases and J 4 bases, leaving 7 bases between the germline ends. Germline CDR1 reads MNHEY; CDR2 reads SVGAGI. CDR3 protein: CASSYSRGGNTIYF. CDR3 bases: TGTGCCAGCAGTTACTCCAGGGGAGGAAACACCATATATTTT.

This clone was recorded a few times. The rearrangement joins TRBV29-1 to TRBJ1-2; D remains unclear. CDR1 is SQVTM and CDR2 is ANQGSEA in the germline V gene. V lost 2 bases to trimming and J lost 4 bases, with 8 bases between them. This CDR3 has 12 residues. The CDR3 nucleotides are TGCAGCGTTGAACACACGACCTATGGCTACACCTTC. Translated, it gives CSVEHTTYGYTF.

This clone was seen once. This chain uses TRBV10-2 with TRBJ2-1; D could derive from TRBD1 or TRBD2 (6 bases each). This CDR3 comprises 13 residues. In germline, CDR1 is WSHSY, CDR2 SAAADI. V lost 6 bases and J 7 bases, leaving 13 bases between the germline ends. CDR3 DNA sequence: TGCGCCAGCAGGAGGGGGGCCGGGAATGAGCAGTTCTTC. This translates into CASRRGAGNEQFF.

The rearrangement uses TRBV11-2 and TRBJ2-5, with 8 nucleotides matching TRBD1. The CDR3 covers 18 residues. V was pared by 0 bases and J by 4 bases, with 13 bases of the junction left unmatched. The germline CDR1 and CDR2 sequences are SGHAT and FQNNGV. The CDR3 loop reads CASSLDGRDRIIGETQYF. CDR3 DNA sequence: TGTGCCAGCAGCTTAGATGGCCGGGACAGGATTATCGGAGAGACCCAGTACTTC.

This chain uses TRBV7-8 with TRBJ2-1; 11 positions match TRBD2. Germline V gene lookup returns CDR1 SGHVS and CDR2 FQNEAQ. The V and J ends lost 5 bases and 4 bases, in that order; junction bases with no gene match: 7. The CDR3 spans 16 residues. CDR3 sequence reads: CASSLIAGGNYNEQFF. The CDR3 DNA reads TGTGCCAGCAGCCTTATAGCGGGAGGGAATTACAATGAGCAGTTCTTC. Looking up the rest from reference TRBV7-8 and TRBJ2-1 gives the full variable domain: GAGVSQSPRYKVAKRGQDVALRCDPISGHVSLFWYQQALGQGPEFLTYFQNEAQLDKSGLPSDRFFAERPEGSVSTLKIQRTQQEDSAVYLCASSLIAGGNYNEQFFGPGTRLTVL.

In this sample, this clone turned up once. V gene TRBV30 combines with J gene TRBJ2-5; no clear D gene. The CDR3 sequence is 13 residues long. Germline V gene sequence: CDR1 GTSNPN, CDR2 SVGIG (reference sequence). V was shortened by 0 bases and J by 0 bases, with 5 bases between the two germline ends. In nucleotides, the CDR3 is TGTGCCTGGAGTGTAGGGTACCAAGAGACCCAGTACTTC. It codes for CAWSVGYQETQYF.

Remarks on this clone: Sequence at one end of the junction differs from germline and may be a read error. This chain connects TRBV7-2 to TRBJ2-5, with D perhaps matching TRBD2 (7 bases). The germline V gene has CDR1 SGHTA and CDR2 FQGNSA. The CDR3 has 15 residues. CDR3 residues: CAGSPGGGTQETQYF. In DNA, the CDR3 is TGTGCCGGCAGCCCCGGCGGGGGCACCCAAGAGACCCAGTACTTC.

The J gene is TRBJ2-3, the V gene TRBV5-1; the match to TRBD1 covers 9 bases. Germline loops: CDR1 SGHRS, CDR2 YFSETQ. The V segment lost 4 bases and the J segment 5 bases; nucleotides outside the gene matches: 8. The length of the CDR3 is 15 residues. The CDR3 is CASSIDRGIGDTQYF. Written as DNA, the CDR3 is TGCGCCAGCAGCATCGACAGGGGGATAGGAGATACGCAGTATTTT.

Comments on this clone: Different DNA sequences within this sample yield the same CDR3. The genes are TRBV30 and TRBJ1-1, with no clear D. The germline V gene has CDR1 GTSNPN and CDR2 SVGIG (reference sequence). Trimming shortened V by 3 bases and J by 8 bases, and 10 bases separated the two germline ends. This CDR3 has 11 amino acids. CDR3 sequence reads: CAWSPTREAFF. Written as DNA, the CDR3 is TGTGCCTGGAGCCCTACCCGCGAAGCTTTCTTT.

The chain recombines TRBV4-1 with TRBJ1-1, with TRBD1 as a possible D gene (5 bases). This CDR3 has 15 residues. The germline V gene encodes CDR1 MGHRA and CDR2 YSYEKL. V dropped 0 bases and J dropped 4 bases, with 12 bases sitting between them. In DNA, the CDR3 is TGCGCCAGCAGCCAAGATCCGGCAGGGCGCACTGAAGCTTTCTTT. This encodes CASSQDPAGRTEAFF.

The rearrangement joins TRBV5-4 to TRBJ1-1, with D perhaps matching TRBD1 (5 bases). Germline CDR1 and CDR2: SGHNT and YYREEE (reference sequence). There are 14 residues in the CDR3. The V end was cut by 2 bases, the J end by 6 bases, with 14 bases between. CDR3: CASSLSRTLPEAFF. The CDR3 coding sequence is TGTGCCAGCAGCTTATCCCGGACACTACCTGAAGCTTTCTTT.

The CDR3 region has the DNA TGTGCCAGCAGCTTGCCGGGACTAGCGGGGTACACAGATACGCAGTATTTT. Protein sequence: CASSLPGLAGYTDTQYF. The rearrangement links TRBV5-4 to TRBJ2-3, with 13 bases that match TRBD2. J lost 2 bases, V lost 1 base, and 4 bases had no gene match. This CDR3 comprises 17 residues. The germline V gene has CDR1 SGHNT and CDR2 YYREEE (reference sequence).

The chain employs TRBV6-5 and TRBJ2-2; 7 bases are shared with TRBD1. After removal of 7 bases from V and 4 bases from J, the junction contained 9 bases not matched to a gene. The CDR3 contains 15 residues. Germline V gives CDR1 MNHEY, CDR2 SVGAGI. The DNA of the CDR3 is TGTGCCAGCACCCTACAGGGGCAGGGCACCGGGGAGCTGTTTTTT. Its translation is CASTLQGQGTGELFF.